This entry describes one T cell receptor (beta chain). Clones were sequenced by immunoSEQ multiplex PCR, and TCRdb holds only the in-frame ones, with some missing. Of just under 30,000 clones detected, 87% appear once; the ten largest clones hold 3.1%. Germline lookup yields CDR1 SNHLY and CDR2 FYNNEI. V was cut by 1 base and J by 1 base, with 11 bases left in between. The CDR3 extends over 15 amino acids. The data derive from a study of PD-L1 blockade in urothelial cancer. The clonotype was recovered from a man aged 50-59 years with urothelial cancer. This specimen was PBMCs, taken around atezolizumab (anti-PD-L1) treatment. The chain carries TRBV2 and TRBJ2-7; D perhaps matches TRBD1 (5 bases). CDR3 loop: CASSEGGSPSYEQYF. CDR3 sequence (DNA): TGTGCCAGCAGTGAAGGGGGCTCGCCTTCCTACGAGCAGTACTTC.